This T cell receptor (beta chain) was observed in a study of multiple sclerosis patients with progressive multifocal leukoencephalopathy. Overall study findings and caveats: PML-onset expanded TRB clones were detectable before and during natalizumab therapy.

Only in-frame clones appear in the TCRdb table, and some are missing; sequencing was by immunoSEQ multiplex PCR. Altogether around 32,000 clones are present, 92% being singletons, with the ten largest covering 1.9%. Documented time point: before natalizumab initiation. Trimming cost V 7 bases and J 0 bases; bases outside gene matches: 4. The CDR3 is 14 amino acids. CDR1 is SGHTS, CDR2 YDEGEE, per germline. As regards this clone: Its antigen is not known.

The sample was PBMCs. The chain recombines TRBV5-8 with TRBJ1-5; TRBD1 matches 7 bases. This receptor was taken from a man aged 25-40 years with multiple sclerosis. CDR3: CASQGDYSNQPQHF. For the CDR3, the DNA is TGTGCCAGCCAGGGGGATTATAGCAATCAGCCCCAGCATTTT.